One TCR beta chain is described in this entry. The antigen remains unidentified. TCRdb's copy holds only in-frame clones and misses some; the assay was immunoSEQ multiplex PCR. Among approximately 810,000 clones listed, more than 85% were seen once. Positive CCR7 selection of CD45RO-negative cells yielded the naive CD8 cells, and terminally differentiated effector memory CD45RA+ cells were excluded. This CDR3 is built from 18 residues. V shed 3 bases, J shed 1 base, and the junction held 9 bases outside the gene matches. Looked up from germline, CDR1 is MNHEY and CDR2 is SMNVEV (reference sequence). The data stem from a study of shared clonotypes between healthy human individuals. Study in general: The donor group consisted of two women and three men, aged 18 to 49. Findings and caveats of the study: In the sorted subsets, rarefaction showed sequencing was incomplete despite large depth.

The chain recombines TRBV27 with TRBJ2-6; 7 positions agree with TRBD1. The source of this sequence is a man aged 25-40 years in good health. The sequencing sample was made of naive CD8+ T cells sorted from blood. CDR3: CASSLGRGTISGANVLTF. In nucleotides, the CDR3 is TGTGCCAGCAGTTTGGGCAGGGGGACGATATCTGGGGCCAACGTCCTGACTTTC.